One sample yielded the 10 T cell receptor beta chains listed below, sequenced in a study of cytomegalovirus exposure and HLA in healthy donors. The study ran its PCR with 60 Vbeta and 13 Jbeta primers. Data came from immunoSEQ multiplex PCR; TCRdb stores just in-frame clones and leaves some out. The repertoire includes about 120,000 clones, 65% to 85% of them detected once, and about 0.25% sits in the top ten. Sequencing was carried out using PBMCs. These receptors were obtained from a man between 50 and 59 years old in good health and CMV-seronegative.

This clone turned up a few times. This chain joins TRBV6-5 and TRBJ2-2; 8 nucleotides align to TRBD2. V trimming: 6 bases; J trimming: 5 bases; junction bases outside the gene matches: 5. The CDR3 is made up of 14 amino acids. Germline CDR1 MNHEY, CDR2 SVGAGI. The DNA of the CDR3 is TGTGCCAGCAGCCGCGGACTAGCTACCGGGGAGCTGTTTTTT. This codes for CASSRGLATGELFF.

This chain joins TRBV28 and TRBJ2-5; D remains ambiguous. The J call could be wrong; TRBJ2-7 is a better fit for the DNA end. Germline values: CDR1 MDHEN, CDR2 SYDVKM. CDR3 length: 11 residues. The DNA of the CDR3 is TGTGCCAGCAGCTTAACCTACGAGCAGTACTTC. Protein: CASSLTYEQYF.

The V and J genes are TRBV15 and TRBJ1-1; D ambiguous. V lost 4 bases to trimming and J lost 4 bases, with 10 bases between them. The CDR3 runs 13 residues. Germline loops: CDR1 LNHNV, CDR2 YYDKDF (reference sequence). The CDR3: CATSIVPGTEAFF. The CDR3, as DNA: TGTGCCACCAGCATCGTGCCAGGCACTGAAGCTTTCTTT.

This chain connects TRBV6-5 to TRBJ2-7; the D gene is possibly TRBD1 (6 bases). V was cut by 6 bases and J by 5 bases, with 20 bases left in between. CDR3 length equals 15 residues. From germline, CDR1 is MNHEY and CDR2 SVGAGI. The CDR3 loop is CASRSTGSPTDEQYF. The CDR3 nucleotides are TGTGCCAGCAGATCCACAGGGAGCCCTACGGACGAGCAGTACTTC.

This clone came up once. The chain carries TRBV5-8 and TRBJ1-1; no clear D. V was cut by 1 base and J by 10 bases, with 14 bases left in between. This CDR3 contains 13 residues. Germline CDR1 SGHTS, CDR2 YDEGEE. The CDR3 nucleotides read TGTGCCAGCAGCTTGAGCTGGGAGCTGGGAGCTTTCTTT. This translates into CASSLSWELGAFF.

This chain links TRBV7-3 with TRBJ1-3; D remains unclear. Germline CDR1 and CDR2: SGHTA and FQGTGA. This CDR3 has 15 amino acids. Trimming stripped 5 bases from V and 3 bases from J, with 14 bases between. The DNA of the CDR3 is TGTGCCAGCAGCGGAGCGGGAGTTATTGGAAACACCATATATTTT. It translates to CASSGAGVIGNTIYF.

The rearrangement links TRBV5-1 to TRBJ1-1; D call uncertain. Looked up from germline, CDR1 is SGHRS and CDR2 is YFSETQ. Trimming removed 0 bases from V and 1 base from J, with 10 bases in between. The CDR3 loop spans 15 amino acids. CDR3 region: CASSLGSGGNTEAFF. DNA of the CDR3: TGCGCCAGCAGCTTGGGAAGTGGAGGGAACACTGAAGCTTTCTTT.

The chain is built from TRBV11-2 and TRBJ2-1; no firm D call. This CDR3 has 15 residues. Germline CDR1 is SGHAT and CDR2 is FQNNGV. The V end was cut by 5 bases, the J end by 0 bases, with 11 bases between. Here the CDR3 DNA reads TGTGCCAGCAGCCTCATAGTTAGCTCCTACAATGAGCAGTTCTTC. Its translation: CASSLIVSSYNEQFF. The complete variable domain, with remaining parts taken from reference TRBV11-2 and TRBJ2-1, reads EAGVAQSPRYKIIEKRQSVAFWCNPISGHATLYWYQQILGQGPKLLIQFQNNGVVDDSQLPKDRFSAERLKGVDSTLKIQPAKLEDSAVYLCASSLIVSSYNEQFFGPGTRLTVL.

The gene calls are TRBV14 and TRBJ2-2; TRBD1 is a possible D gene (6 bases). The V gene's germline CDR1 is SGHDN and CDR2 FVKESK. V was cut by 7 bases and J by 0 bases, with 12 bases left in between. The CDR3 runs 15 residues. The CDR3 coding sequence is TGTGCCAGCACGTGGGGGCCCGCGAACACCGGGGAGCTGTTTTTT. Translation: CASTWGPANTGELFF.

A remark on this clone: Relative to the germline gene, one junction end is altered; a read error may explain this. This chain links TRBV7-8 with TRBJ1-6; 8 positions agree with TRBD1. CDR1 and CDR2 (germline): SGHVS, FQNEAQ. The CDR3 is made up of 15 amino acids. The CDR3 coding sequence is TGTTCCAGCAGCCAGGGACAGGCTGATAATTCACCCCTCCACTTT. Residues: CSSSQGQADNSPLHF. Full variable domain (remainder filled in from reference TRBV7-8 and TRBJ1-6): GAGVSQSPRYKVAKRGQDVALRCDPISGHVSLFWYQQALGQGPEFLTYFQNEAQLDKSGLPSDRFFAERPEGSVSTLKIQRTQQEDSAVYLCSSSQGQADNSPLHFGNGTRLTVT.